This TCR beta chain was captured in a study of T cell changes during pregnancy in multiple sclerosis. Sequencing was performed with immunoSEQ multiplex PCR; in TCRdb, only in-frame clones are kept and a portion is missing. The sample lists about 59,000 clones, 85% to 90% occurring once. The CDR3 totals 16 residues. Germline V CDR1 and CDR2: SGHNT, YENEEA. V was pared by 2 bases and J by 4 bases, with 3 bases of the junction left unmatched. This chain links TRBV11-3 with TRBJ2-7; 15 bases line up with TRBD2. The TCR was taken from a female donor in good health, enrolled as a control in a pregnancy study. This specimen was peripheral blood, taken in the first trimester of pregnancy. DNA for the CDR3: TGTGCCAGCAGCTTAACGGGACTAGCGGGGGGTTACGAGCAGTACTTC. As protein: CASSLTGLAGGYEQYF.